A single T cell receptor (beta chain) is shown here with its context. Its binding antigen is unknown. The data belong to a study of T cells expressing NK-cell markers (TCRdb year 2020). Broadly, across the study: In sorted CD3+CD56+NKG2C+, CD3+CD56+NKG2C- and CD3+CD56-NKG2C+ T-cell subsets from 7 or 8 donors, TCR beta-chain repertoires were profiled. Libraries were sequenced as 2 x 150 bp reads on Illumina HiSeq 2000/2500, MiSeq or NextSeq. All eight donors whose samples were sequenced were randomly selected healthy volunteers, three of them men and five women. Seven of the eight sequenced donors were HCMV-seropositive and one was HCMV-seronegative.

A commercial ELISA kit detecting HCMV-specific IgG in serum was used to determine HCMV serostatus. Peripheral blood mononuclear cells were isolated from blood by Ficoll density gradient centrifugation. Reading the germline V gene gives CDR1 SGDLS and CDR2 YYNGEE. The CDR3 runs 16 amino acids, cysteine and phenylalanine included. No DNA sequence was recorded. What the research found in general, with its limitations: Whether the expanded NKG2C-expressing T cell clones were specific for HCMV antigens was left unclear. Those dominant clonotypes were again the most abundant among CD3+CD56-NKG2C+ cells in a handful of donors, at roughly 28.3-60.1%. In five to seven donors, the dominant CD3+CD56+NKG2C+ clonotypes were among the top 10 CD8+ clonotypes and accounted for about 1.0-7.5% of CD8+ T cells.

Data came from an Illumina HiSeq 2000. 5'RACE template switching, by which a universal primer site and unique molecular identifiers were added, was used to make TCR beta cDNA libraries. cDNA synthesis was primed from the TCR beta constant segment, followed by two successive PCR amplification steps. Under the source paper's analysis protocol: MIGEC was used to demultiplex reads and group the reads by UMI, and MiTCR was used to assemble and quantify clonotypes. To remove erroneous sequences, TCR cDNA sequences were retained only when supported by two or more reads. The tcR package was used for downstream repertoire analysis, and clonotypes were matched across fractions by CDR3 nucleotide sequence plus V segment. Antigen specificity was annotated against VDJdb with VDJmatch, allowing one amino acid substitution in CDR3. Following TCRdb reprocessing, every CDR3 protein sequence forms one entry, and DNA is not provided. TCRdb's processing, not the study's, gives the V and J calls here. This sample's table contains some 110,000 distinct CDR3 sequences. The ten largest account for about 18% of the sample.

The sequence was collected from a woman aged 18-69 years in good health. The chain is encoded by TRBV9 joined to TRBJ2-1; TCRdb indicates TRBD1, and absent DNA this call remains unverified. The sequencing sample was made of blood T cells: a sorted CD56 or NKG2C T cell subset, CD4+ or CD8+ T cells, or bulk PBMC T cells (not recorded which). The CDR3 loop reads CASSVFWDATYNEQFF.